These T cell receptor beta chains were read from a single sample in a study of blood T cells in healthy people across ages. TCRdb analysed the 5' RACE reads with MiXCR anew, one entry per CDR3 protein. The data contain some 640,000 distinct CDR3 sequences, approximately 30% of them singletons. Sequenced: blood. All receptors derive from a woman aged 80 or over in good health. Both conserved end residues are part of each CDR3.

J | V | length | CDR3
TRBJ2-1 | TRBV20-1 | 12 | CSASRSSNEQFF
TRBJ2-7 | TRBV9 | 15 | CASSVLQRTSYEQYF
TRBJ2-5 | TRBV7-2 | 12 | CASSLGLKTQYF
TRBJ1-3 | TRBV28 | 15 | CASSLGFNSGNTIYF
TRBJ2-1 | TRBV2 | 14 | CASNWDRGGNEQFF
TRBJ1-6 | TRBV3-1 | 15 | CASSQEDLYNSPLHF
TRBJ1-2 | TRBV4-3 | 17 | CASSQGTGPEANYGYTF
TRBJ2-3 | TRBV24-1 | 15 | CATSDRGWSTDTQYF
TRBJ1-1 | TRBV29-1 | 10 | CSVLQGEAFF
TRBJ2-4 | TRBV6-2/TRBV6-3 | 13 | CASSTGQGVPQYF
TRBJ2-7 | TRBV20-1 | 15 | CSTFSGGAGSYEQYF
TRBJ2-3 | TRBV7-3 | 15 | CASSSGQGMADTQYF
TRBJ2-3 | TRBV6-5 | 14 | CASRPGQARDTQYF
TRBJ2-5 | TRBV20-1 | 16 | CSASSLAGVRQETQYF
TRBJ2-1 | TRBV5-4 | 13 | CASVGGGRNEQFF
TRBJ2-3 | TRBV12-3/TRBV12-4 | 15 | CASSLEPSRTDTQYF
TRBJ1-6 | TRBV2 | 16 | CASSEARGRGNSPLHF
TRBJ2-3 | TRBV5-4 | 14 | CASSLTGPTDTQYF
TRBJ2-5 | TRBV5-4 | 17 | CASSLAGTSGGRETQYF
TRBJ2-5 | TRBV27 | 17 | CASSLSEGGGAGETQYF
TRBJ2-3 | TRBV29-1 | 14 | CSVEAQGNTDTQYF
TRBJ1-5 | TRBV28 | 16 | CASSPLESPGNQPQHF
TRBJ1-2 | TRBV6-5 | 14 | CAGRLRGLVYGYTF
TRBJ2-7 | TRBV20-1 | 15 | CSARDRGTGGYEQYF
TRBJ1-2 | TRBV29-1 | 14 | CSALRGDGDYGYTF
TRBJ2-2 | TRBV5-5 | 16 | CASNPGRHASTGELFF
TRBJ2-2 | TRBV4-3 | 16 | CASSQGFGRNTGELFF